These T cell receptor beta chains were read from a single sample in a study of blood T cell repertoires in COVID-19. Profiled with immunoSEQ multiplex PCR; TCRdb holds only in-frame clones, not every one. The table includes fewer than 250,000 clones, about 84% detected once. Sequenced material: peripheral blood. The receptors come from a woman of 80 years or more with COVID-19, enrolled during active disease. Each CDR3 is given with its conserved first and last residue. The order of the fields is D gene, J gene, clone size, V gene, CDR3 protein, CDR3 DNA. The D gene is left open where the match is weak. Size is stated for part of the rows, as once, few or many counts, or as a class when the clone is expanded.

d_call: TRBD1; j_call: TRBJ2-4; clone_size: NA; v_call: TRBV24-1; cdr3_aa: CATSDRDRDRQVMYF; cdr3_nt: TGTGCCACCAGTGACCGGGATCGGGACAGGCAAGTAATGTACTTC
d_call: TRBD1; j_call: TRBJ1-2; clone_size: NA; v_call: TRBV28; cdr3_aa: CASSSGQGQGYTF; cdr3_nt: TGTGCCAGCAGTTCTGGACAGGGGCAAGGCTACACCTTC
d_call: NA; j_call: TRBJ1-3; clone_size: NA; v_call: TRBV19; cdr3_aa: CASSVASGQSGNTIYF; cdr3_nt: TGTGCCAGTAGTGTCGCTTCAGGACAATCAGGAAACACCATATATTTT
d_call: TRBD1; j_call: TRBJ2-1; clone_size: NA; v_call: TRBV24-1; cdr3_aa: CATSDPKGTGTHNEQFF; cdr3_nt: TGTGCCACCAGTGACCCTAAAGGGACAGGGACGCACAATGAGCAGTTCTTC
d_call: NA; j_call: TRBJ1-4; clone_size: NA; v_call: TRBV7-9; cdr3_aa: CASSFNSNEKLFF; cdr3_nt: TGTGCCAGCAGCTTTAACAGCAATGAAAAACTGTTTTTT
d_call: NA; j_call: TRBJ1-1; clone_size: NA; v_call: TRBV7-2; cdr3_aa: CASRPPLQGSTEAFF; cdr3_nt: TGTGCCAGCAGACCCCCTTTACAGGGAAGCACTGAAGCTTTCTTT
d_call: TRBD1; j_call: TRBJ1-5; clone_size: NA; v_call: TRBV7-9; cdr3_aa: CASSLGTGSPQHF; cdr3_nt: TGTGCCAGCAGCTTAGGGACAGGGTCGCCCCAGCATTTT
d_call: TRBD2; j_call: TRBJ2-4; clone_size: NA; v_call: TRBV27; cdr3_aa: CASRDYNIQYF; cdr3_nt: TGTGCCAGCCGGGACTACAACATTCAGTACTTC
d_call: NA; j_call: TRBJ1-2; clone_size: NA; v_call: TRBV12-3/TRBV12-4; cdr3_aa: CASSLGSGGYTF; cdr3_nt: TGTGCCAGCAGCCTCGGGAGTGGTGGCTACACCTTC
d_call: NA; j_call: TRBJ2-3; clone_size: NA; v_call: TRBV28; cdr3_aa: CASVVQGGTDTQYF; cdr3_nt: TGTGCCAGCGTAGTCCAAGGGGGTACAGATACGCAGTATTTT
d_call: NA; j_call: TRBJ2-3; clone_size: NA; v_call: TRBV18; cdr3_aa: CASSPPNSPSTDTQYF; cdr3_nt: TGTGCCAGCTCACCACCTAACAGCCCTAGCACAGATACGCAGTATTTT
d_call: NA; j_call: TRBJ1-5; clone_size: few; v_call: TRBV12-3/TRBV12-4; cdr3_aa: CASSQGFQPQHF; cdr3_nt: TGTGCCAGCAGCCAGGGATTTCAGCCCCAGCATTTT
d_call: NA; j_call: TRBJ1-3; clone_size: NA; v_call: TRBV10-3; cdr3_aa: CAIRTEKGNTIYF; cdr3_nt: TGTGCCATCAGAACAGAAAAGGGAAACACCATATATTTT
d_call: TRBD2; j_call: TRBJ2-3; clone_size: NA; v_call: TRBV4-3; cdr3_aa: CASSQRGGGGAALADTQYF; cdr3_nt: TGCGCCAGCAGCCAAAGAGGTGGCGGGGGGGCCGCGTTGGCAGATACGCAGTATTTT
d_call: TRBD2; j_call: TRBJ2-7; clone_size: once; v_call: TRBV5-6; cdr3_aa: CASRNSGVTYEQYF; cdr3_nt: TGTGCCAGCAGAAATAGCGGGGTAACCTACGAGCAGTACTTC
d_call: NA; j_call: TRBJ1-5; clone_size: NA; v_call: TRBV23-1; cdr3_aa: CASSQRQGNQPQHF; cdr3_nt: TGCGCCAGCAGTCAGCGACAGGGCAATCAGCCCCAGCATTTT
d_call: TRBD1; j_call: TRBJ1-2; clone_size: NA; v_call: TRBV2; cdr3_aa: CASTGQGATYGYTF; cdr3_nt: TGTGCCAGCACTGGACAGGGGGCGACCTATGGCTACACCTTC
d_call: NA; j_call: TRBJ2-1; clone_size: NA; v_call: TRBV12-3/TRBV12-4; cdr3_aa: CASSFGGEQFF; cdr3_nt: TGTGCCAGCAGTTTCGGGGGTGAGCAGTTCTTC
d_call: NA; j_call: TRBJ1-5; clone_size: many; v_call: TRBV18; cdr3_aa: CASSRGRDQPQHF; cdr3_nt: TGTGCCAGCTCACGGGGCAGAGATCAGCCCCAGCATTTT
d_call: TRBD2; j_call: TRBJ2-3; clone_size: NA; v_call: TRBV4-1; cdr3_aa: CASSQDSGTSTDTQYF; cdr3_nt: TGCGCCAGCAGCCAAGATAGCGGGACCAGCACAGATACGCAGTATTTT
d_call: TRBD1; j_call: TRBJ1-4; clone_size: NA; v_call: TRBV24-1; cdr3_aa: CATSDSGTGVEKLFF; cdr3_nt: TGTGCCACCAGTGATTCCGGGACAGGGGTAGAAAAACTGTTTTTT
d_call: NA; j_call: TRBJ2-1; clone_size: NA; v_call: TRBV4-1; cdr3_aa: CASSPRVFNEQFF; cdr3_nt: TGCGCCAGCAGCCCTCGGGTCTTCAATGAGCAGTTCTTC
d_call: NA; j_call: TRBJ1-2; clone_size: NA; v_call: TRBV3-1/TRBV3-2; cdr3_aa: CASSHFSEGQGGYTF; cdr3_nt: TGTGCCAGCAGCCACTTTTCCGAGGGCCAAGGCGGCTACACCTTC
d_call: NA; j_call: TRBJ1-1; clone_size: NA; v_call: TRBV28; cdr3_aa: CASTTPPGAGSTEAFF; cdr3_nt: TGTGCCAGCACCACTCCCCCGGGCGCGGGTAGCACTGAAGCTTTCTTT
d_call: TRBD1; j_call: TRBJ2-2; clone_size: NA; v_call: TRBV14; cdr3_aa: CATRGQGAGGELFF; cdr3_nt: TGTGCCACCAGAGGACAGGGGGCAGGCGGGGAGCTGTTTTTT
d_call: TRBD1; j_call: TRBJ2-1; clone_size: NA; v_call: TRBV29-1; cdr3_aa: CSVRSGTGGSNEQFF; cdr3_nt: TGCAGCGTCCGATCCGGGACAGGGGGTAGCAATGAGCAGTTCTTC
d_call: NA; j_call: TRBJ1-4; clone_size: NA; v_call: TRBV28; cdr3_aa: CASSLEGIGEKLFF; cdr3_nt: TGTGCCAGCAGTTTGGAGGGGATAGGGGAAAAACTGTTTTTT
d_call: NA; j_call: TRBJ1-6; clone_size: NA; v_call: TRBV7-3; cdr3_aa: CASSSSTWDNYNSPLHF; cdr3_nt: TGTGCCAGCAGCTCATCCACCTGGGACAACTATAATTCACCCCTCCACTTT
d_call: NA; j_call: TRBJ1-2; clone_size: NA; v_call: TRBV19; cdr3_aa: CASSIGGSNYGYTF; cdr3_nt: TGTGCCAGTAGTATAGGGGGCTCTAACTATGGCTACACCTTC
d_call: NA; j_call: TRBJ2-4; clone_size: once; v_call: TRBV6-2/TRBV6-3; cdr3_aa: CASSLRGLGGDIQYF; cdr3_nt: TGTGCCAGCAGTCTTAGAGGCCTCGGAGGGGACATTCAGTACTTC
d_call: TRBD1; j_call: TRBJ1-6; clone_size: NA; v_call: TRBV6-1; cdr3_aa: CASSEVGQSNSPLHF; cdr3_nt: TGTGCCAGCAGTGAAGTGGGACAGTCCAATTCACCCCTCCACTTT
d_call: NA; j_call: TRBJ1-4; clone_size: NA; v_call: TRBV5-1; cdr3_aa: CASSPGDTQKLFF; cdr3_nt: TGCGCCAGCAGCCCTGGCGACACTCAAAAACTGTTTTTT
d_call: NA; j_call: TRBJ1-1; clone_size: NA; v_call: TRBV3-1/TRBV3-2; cdr3_aa: CASSSWDTMNTEAFF; cdr3_nt: TGTGCCAGCAGTTCTTGGGACACTATGAACACTGAAGCTTTCTTT
d_call: TRBD2; j_call: TRBJ2-1; clone_size: NA; v_call: TRBV7-2; cdr3_aa: CASSLQRGGDEQFF; cdr3_nt: TGTGCCAGCAGCCTTCAGCGGGGGGGCGATGAGCAGTTCTTC
d_call: NA; j_call: TRBJ2-5; clone_size: NA; v_call: TRBV7-2; cdr3_aa: CASSLVASRETQYF; cdr3_nt: TGTGCCAGCAGCTTAGTGGCTAGCAGGGAGACCCAGTACTTC
d_call: NA; j_call: TRBJ2-5; clone_size: NA; v_call: TRBV19; cdr3_aa: CASSRSRQETQYF; cdr3_nt: TGTGCCAGTAGTAGGTCCAGACAAGAGACCCAGTACTTC
d_call: NA; j_call: TRBJ2-7; clone_size: NA; v_call: TRBV7-3; cdr3_aa: CASSLMAGSYEQYF; cdr3_nt: TGTGCCAGCAGCTTAATGGCAGGCTCCTACGAGCAGTACTTC
d_call: NA; j_call: TRBJ1-1; clone_size: NA; v_call: TRBV14; cdr3_aa: CASSIQGNTEAFF; cdr3_nt: TGTGCCAGCAGTATACAGGGAAACACTGAAGCTTTCTTT
d_call: TRBD1; j_call: TRBJ1-5; clone_size: NA; v_call: TRBV5-1; cdr3_aa: CASSSEPGQAGLSNQPQHF; cdr3_nt: TGCGCCAGCAGCTCGGAGCCGGGACAGGCTGGTCTAAGCAATCAGCCCCAGCATTTT
d_call: TRBD1; j_call: TRBJ1-2; clone_size: once; v_call: TRBV3-1/TRBV3-2; cdr3_aa: CASSPGTGDSYTF; cdr3_nt: TGTGCCAGCAGTCCCGGGACAGGGGATTCGTACACCTTC